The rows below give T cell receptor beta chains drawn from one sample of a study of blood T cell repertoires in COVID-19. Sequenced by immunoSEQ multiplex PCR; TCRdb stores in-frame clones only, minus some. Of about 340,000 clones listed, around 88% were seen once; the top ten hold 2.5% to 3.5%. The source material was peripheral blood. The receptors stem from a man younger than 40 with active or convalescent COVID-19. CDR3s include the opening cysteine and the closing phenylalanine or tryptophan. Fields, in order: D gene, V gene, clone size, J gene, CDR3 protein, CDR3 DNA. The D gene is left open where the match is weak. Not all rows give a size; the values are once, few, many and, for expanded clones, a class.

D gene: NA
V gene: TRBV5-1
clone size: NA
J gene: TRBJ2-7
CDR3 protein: CASSLALEGARYEQYF
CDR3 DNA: TGCGCCAGCAGCTTGGCCCTGGAGGGGGCGAGATACGAGCAGTACTTC

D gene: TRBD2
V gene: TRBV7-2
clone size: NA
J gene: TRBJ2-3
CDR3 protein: CASSLSGSSTDTQYF
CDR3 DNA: TGTGCCAGCAGCTTAAGCGGGAGCAGCACAGATACGCAGTATTTT

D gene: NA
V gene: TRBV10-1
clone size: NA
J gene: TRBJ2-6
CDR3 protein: CASSGEPPWTVDSSGANVLTF
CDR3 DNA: TGCGCCAGCAGTGGGGAACCTCCCTGGACAGTTGATAGCTCTGGGGCCAACGTCCTGACTTTC

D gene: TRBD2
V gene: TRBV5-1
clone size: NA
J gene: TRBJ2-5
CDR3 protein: CASSLSRLLATLPQETQYF
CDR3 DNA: TGCGCCAGCAGCTTGAGCCGTCTACTAGCGACACTACCCCAAGAGACCCAGTACTTC

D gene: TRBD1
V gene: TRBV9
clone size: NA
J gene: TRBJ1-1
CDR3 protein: CASSYHRGLGTEAFF
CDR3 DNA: TGTGCCAGCAGCTATCACAGGGGCCTTGGCACTGAAGCTTTCTTT

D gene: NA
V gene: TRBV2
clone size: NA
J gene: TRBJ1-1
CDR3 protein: CASSEQNEAFF
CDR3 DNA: TGTGCCAGCAGTGAACAGAATGAAGCTTTCTTT

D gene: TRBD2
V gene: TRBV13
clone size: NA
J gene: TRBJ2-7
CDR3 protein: CASSSPAGTSGIYEQYF
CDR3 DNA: TGTGCCAGCAGCTCCCCCGCTGGGACTAGCGGGATCTACGAGCAGTACTTC

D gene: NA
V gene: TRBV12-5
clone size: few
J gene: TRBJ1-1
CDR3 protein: CASGLGQGRNTEAFF
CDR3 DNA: TGTGCTAGTGGTTTGGGGCAGGGGCGGAACACTGAAGCTTTCTTT

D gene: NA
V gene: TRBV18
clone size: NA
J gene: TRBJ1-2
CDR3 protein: CASSPQGSHNYGYTF
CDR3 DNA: TGTGCCAGCTCTCCTCAGGGTTCCCATAACTATGGCTACACCTTC

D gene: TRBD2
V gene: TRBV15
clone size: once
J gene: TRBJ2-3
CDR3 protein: CATSSLHSGMGPDTQYF
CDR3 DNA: TGTGCCACCAGCAGCTTGCACAGCGGGATGGGGCCAGATACGCAGTATTTT

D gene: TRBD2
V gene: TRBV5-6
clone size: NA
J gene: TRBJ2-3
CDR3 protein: CASSLYSSSGVPQYF
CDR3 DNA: TGTGCCAGCAGCTTGTACTCGTCTAGCGGGGTCCCGCAGTATTTT

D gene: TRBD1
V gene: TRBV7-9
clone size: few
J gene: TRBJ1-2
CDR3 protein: CATHGTVTRYTF
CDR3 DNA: TGTGCCACCCACGGGACAGTCACTCGCTACACCTTC

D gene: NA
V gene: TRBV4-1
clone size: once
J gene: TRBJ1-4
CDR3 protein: CASSPVRGVVITNEKLFF
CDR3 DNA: TGCGCCAGCAGCCCCGTTCGGGGGGTTGTCATAACTAATGAAAAACTGTTTTTT

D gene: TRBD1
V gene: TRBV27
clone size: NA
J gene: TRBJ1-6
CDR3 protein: CASSLWDRGNSPLHF
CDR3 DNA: TGTGCCAGCAGTTTATGGGACAGGGGTAATTCACCCCTCCACTTT

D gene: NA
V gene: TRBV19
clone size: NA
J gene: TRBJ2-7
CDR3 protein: CASRGGNLEQYF
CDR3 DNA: TGTGCCAGTAGGGGCGGGAATTTGGAGCAGTACTTC

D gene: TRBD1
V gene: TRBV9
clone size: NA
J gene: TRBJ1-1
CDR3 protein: CASSRGDSKAFF
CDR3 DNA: TGTGCCAGCAGCCGAGGGGACAGTAAAGCTTTCTTT

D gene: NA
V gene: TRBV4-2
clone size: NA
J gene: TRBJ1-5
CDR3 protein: CASSQAGVGNQPQHF
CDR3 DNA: TGTGCCAGCAGCCAAGCCGGGGTGGGCAATCAGCCCCAGCATTTT

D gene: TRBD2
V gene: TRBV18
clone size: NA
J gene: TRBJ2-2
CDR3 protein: CASSLATSGANTGELFF
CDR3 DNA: TGTGCCAGCTCGCTCGCGACTAGCGGGGCGAACACCGGGGAGCTGTTTTTT

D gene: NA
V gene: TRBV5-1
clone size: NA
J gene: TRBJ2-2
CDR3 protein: CASSLEASPSTGELFF
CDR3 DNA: TGCGCCAGCAGCTTGGAGGCTAGTCCAAGCACCGGGGAGCTGTTTTTT

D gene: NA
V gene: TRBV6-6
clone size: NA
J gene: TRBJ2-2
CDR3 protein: CASTLRGLAKQFF
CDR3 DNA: TGTGCCAGCACCTTAAGGGGTCTAGCGAAACAGTTTTTT

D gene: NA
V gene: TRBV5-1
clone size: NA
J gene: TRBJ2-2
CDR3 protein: CASSLLEWSRQLFF
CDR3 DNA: TGCGCCAGCAGCTTGCTTGAGTGGTCCAGGCAGCTGTTTTTT

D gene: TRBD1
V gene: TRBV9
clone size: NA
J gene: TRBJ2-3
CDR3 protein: CASSVGDRVKTDTQYF
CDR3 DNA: TGTGCCAGCAGCGTAGGGGACAGGGTCAAGACAGATACGCAGTATTTT

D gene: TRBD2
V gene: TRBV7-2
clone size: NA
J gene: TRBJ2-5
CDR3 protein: CASSLVAGEETQYF
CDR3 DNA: TGTGCCAGCAGCTTAGTAGCGGGTGAAGAGACCCAGTACTTC

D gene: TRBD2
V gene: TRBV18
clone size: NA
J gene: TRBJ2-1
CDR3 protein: CASSPLKSQGGEFF
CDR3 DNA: TGTGCCAGCTCACCACTAAAATCCCAGGGAGGGGAGTTCTTC

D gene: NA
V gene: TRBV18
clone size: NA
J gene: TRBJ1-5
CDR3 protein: CASWFDRKYSNQPQHF
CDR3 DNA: TGTGCCAGTTGGTTCGACAGGAAGTATAGCAATCAGCCCCAGCATTTT

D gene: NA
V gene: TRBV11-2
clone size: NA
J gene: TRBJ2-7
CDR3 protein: CASSQSAGGYEQYF
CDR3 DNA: TGTGCCAGCAGCCAAAGCGCGGGCGGCTACGAGCAGTACTTC

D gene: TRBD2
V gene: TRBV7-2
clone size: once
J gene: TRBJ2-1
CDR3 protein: CASSPFRLAGGLEQFF
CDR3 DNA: TGTGCCAGCAGCCCCTTCCGGCTAGCGGGAGGGTTGGAGCAGTTCTTC

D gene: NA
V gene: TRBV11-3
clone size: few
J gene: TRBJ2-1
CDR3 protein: CASSFGRRGPGEQFF
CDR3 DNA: TGTGCCAGCAGCTTCGGACGGCGGGGGCCCGGTGAGCAGTTCTTC

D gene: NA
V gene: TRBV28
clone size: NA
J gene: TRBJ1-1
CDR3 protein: CASSLKLSEAFF
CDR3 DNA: TGTGCCAGCAGTTTAAAACTGTCTGAAGCTTTCTTT

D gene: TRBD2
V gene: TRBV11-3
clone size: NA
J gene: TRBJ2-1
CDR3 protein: CASSLASGLYNEQFF
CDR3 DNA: TGTGCCAGCAGCTTAGCTAGCGGACTCTACAATGAGCAGTTCTTC

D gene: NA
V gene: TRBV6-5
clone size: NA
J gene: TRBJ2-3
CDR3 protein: CASSYSKSDTQYF
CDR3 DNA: TGTGCCAGCAGTTACTCTAAATCAGATACGCAGTATTTT

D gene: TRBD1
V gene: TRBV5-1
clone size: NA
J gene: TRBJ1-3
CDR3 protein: CASSSGTESGNTIYF
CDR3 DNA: TGCGCCAGCAGCTCCGGGACAGAGAGCGGGAACACCATATATTTT

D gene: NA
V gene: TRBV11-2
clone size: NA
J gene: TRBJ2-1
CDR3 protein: CASSLAGVGNEQFF
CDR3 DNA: TGTGCCAGCAGCTTAGCGGGGGTGGGGAATGAGCAGTTCTTC

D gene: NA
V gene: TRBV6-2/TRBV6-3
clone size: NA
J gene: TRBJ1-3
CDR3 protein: CASSYSTGGNTIYF
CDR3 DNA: TGTGCCAGCAGTTACTCGACAGGAGGAAACACCATATATTTT

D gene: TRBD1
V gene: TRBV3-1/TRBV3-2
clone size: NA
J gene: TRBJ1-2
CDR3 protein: CASRGTGRGYTF
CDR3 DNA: TGTGCCAGCAGAGGGACAGGCCGAGGCTACACCTTC

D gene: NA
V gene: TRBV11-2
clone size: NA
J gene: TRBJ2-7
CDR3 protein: CASSSRLKNYEQYF
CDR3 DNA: TGTGCCAGCAGCTCGCGGTTAAAGAATTACGAGCAGTACTTC

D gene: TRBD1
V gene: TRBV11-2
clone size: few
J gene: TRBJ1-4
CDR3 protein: CASSLGQDREKLFF
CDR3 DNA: TGTGCCAGCAGCCTTGGACAGGATAGAGAAAAACTGTTTTTT

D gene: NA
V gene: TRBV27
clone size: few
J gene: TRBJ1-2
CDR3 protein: CASSLAANYGYTF
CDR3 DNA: TGTGCCAGCAGTTTGGCAGCTAACTATGGCTACACCTTC

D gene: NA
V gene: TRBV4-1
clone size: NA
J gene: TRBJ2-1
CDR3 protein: CASSQEGSPYEQFF
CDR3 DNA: TGCGCCAGCAGCCAAGAGGGTAGCCCCTATGAGCAGTTCTTC

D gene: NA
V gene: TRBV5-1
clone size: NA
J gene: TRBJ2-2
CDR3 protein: CASSLLGSSDTGELFF
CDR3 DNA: TGCGCCAGCAGCTTGTTGGGCAGTTCCGACACCGGGGAGCTGTTTTTT